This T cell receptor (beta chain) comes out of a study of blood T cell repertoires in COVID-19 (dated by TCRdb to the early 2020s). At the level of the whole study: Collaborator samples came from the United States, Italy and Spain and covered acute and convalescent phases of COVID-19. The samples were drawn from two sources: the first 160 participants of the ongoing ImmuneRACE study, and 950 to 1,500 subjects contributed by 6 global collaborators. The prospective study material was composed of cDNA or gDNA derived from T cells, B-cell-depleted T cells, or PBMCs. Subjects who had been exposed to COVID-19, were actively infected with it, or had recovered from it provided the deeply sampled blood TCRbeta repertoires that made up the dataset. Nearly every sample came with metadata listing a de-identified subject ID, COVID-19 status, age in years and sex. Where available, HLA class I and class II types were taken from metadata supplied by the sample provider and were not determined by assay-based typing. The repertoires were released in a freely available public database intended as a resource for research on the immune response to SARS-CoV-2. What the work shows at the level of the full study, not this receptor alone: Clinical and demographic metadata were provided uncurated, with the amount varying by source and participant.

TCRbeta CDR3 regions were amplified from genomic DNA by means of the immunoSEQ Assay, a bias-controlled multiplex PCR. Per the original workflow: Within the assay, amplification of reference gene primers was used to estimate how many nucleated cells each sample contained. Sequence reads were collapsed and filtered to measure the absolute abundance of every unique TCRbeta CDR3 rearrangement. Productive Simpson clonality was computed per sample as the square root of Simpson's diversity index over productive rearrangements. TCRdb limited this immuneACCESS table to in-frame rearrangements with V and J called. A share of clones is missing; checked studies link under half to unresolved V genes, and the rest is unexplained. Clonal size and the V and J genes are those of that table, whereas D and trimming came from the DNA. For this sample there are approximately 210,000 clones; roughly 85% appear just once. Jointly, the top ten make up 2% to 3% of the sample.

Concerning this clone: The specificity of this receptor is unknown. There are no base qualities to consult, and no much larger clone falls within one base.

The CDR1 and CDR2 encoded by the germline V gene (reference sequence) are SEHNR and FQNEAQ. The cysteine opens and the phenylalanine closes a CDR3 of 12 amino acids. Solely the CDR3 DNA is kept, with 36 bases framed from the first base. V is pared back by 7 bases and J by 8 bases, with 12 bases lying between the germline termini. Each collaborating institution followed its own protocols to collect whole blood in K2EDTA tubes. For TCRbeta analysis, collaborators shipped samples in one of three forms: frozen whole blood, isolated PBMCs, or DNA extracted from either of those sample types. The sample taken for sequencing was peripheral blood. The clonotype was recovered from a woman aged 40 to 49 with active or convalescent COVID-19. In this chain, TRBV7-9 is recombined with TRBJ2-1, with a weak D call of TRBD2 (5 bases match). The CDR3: CASNYPRDEQFF. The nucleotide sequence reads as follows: TGTGCCAGCAACTACCCGCGGGATGAGCAGTTCTTC.